The 29 T cell receptor beta chains in this list originate from one sample, sequenced in a study of neurological immune-mediated disorders (dated by TCRdb to about 2019). Libraries were prepared through 5' RACE. For sequencing, an Illumina HiSeq 2500 was employed. The raw public reads went through TCRdb reprocessing: fastp at Q25, MiXCR clone calling, in-frame beta chains kept. Rows are combined by CDR3 protein, so each entry shows the most common genes and DNA. The sample table records more than 75,000 distinct CDR3 sequences; 9% to 12% of these occur just once. The biggest ten clones account for about 1.7% of the sample. Sequencing used PBMCs. Every receptor here comes from a man aged 35-49 years in good health.

This clonotype was observed at least ten times. Germline is not matched at one junction end, which may reflect a read error. V usage is TRBV20-1 and J usage is TRBJ2-1; 15 bases are a match to TRBD2. CDR3 size: 14 residues. The germline V gene encodes CDR1 DFQATT and CDR2 SNEGSKA (reference sequence). The CDR3 bases are TGCAGTGCTATAAAACCGGGACTAGCGGGGGGTGGGATCTTC. Protein product: CSAIKPGLAGGGIF.

This clonotype was seen at least ten times. The chain employs TRBV7-2 and TRBJ2-7; D possibly corresponds to TRBD2 (5 bases). Trimming left V 1 base short and J 3 bases short, with 7 bases between. The CDR3 is 13 amino acids. From germline, CDR1 is SGHTA and CDR2 FQGNSA. In DNA, the CDR3 is TGTGCCAGCAGCTTAGGCGGGCACTACGAGCAGTACTTC. This sequence encodes CASSLGGHYEQYF.

This clonotype has ten or more counts. The chain recombines TRBV5-1 with TRBJ2-1; D is uncertain. Deletions cut 1 base from V and 4 bases from J, with 18 bases between. Germline V lookup: CDR1 SGHRS, CDR2 YFSETQ. The CDR3 length is 17 residues. The CDR3: CASSLYGLQMGYNEQFF. CDR3 nucleotides: TGCGCCAGCAGCTTGTACGGTTTACAAATGGGATACAATGAGCAGTTCTTC.

This clonotype was recorded at least ten times. The V gene is TRBV6-1, the J gene TRBJ1-2; the D gene is possibly TRBD1 (6 bases). The ends were cut back, 7 bases at V and 4 bases at J, with 19 bases in the middle. The CDR3 totals 15 residues. Germline V lookup: CDR1 MNHNS, CDR2 SASEGT. In DNA, the CDR3 is TGTGCCAGCACCCGAGAGAGCAGGGGAGGCTATGGCTACACCTTC. Translating gives CASTRESRGGYGYTF.

This clonotype was found many times. The chain has TRBV5-1 and TRBJ1-2, with unresolved D. The V and J ends lost 5 bases and 5 bases respectively, with 10 bases between them. Germline-derived CDR1 and CDR2 are SGHRS and YFSETQ. The CDR3 runs to 12 residues. The CDR3 nucleotides read TGCGCCAGCAGTCTAGGAGGATATGGCTACACCTTC. Protein product: CASSLGGYGYTF.

This clonotype came up many times. The chain recombines TRBV5-1 with TRBJ1-2; 9 positions agree with TRBD1. CDR3 length equals 16 residues. CDR1 SGHRS and CDR2 YFSETQ come from the germline V gene. With V trimmed by 0 bases and J by 6 bases, 9 bases remained unmatched. DNA of the CDR3: TGCGCCAGCAGCTTGGATGCCCCCACAGGGGGCGATGGCTACACCTTC. Its translation: CASSLDAPTGGDGYTF.

This chain uses TRBV15 with TRBJ1-1; D possibly corresponds to TRBD1 (6 bases). Germline V gene sequence: CDR1 LNHNV, CDR2 YYDKDF (reference sequence). V lost 5 bases to trimming and J lost 4 bases, with 11 bases between them. The CDR3 spans 13 residues. The CDR3 nucleotides read TGTGCCACCAGCGTACAACAGGGCACTGAAGCTTTCTTT. As protein: CATSVQQGTEAFF. The complete variable domain, with remaining parts taken from reference TRBV15 and TRBJ1-1, reads DAMVIQNPRYQVTQFGKPVTLSCSQTLNHNVMYWYQQKSSQAPKLLFHYYDKDFNNEADTPDNFQSRRPNTSFCFLDIRSPGLGDTAMYLCATSVQQGTEAFFGQGTRLTVV.

The J gene is TRBJ1-2, the V gene TRBV5-1, with D perhaps TRBD1 (5 bases). This CDR3 spans 13 amino acids. CDR1 is SGHRS, CDR2 YFSETQ, per germline. The germline V and J ends were trimmed by 4 bases and 5 bases, with 12 bases remaining between them. CDR3 nucleotide sequence: TGCGCCAGCAGCCGTCAGGGAATATATGGCTACACCTTC. This translates into CASSRQGIYGYTF.

This clonotype was seen only a few times. The rearrangement uses TRBV9 and TRBJ2-6; D is possibly TRBD1 (6 bases). CDR1 is SGDLS and CDR2 is YYNGEE in the germline V gene. This CDR3 is built from 18 residues. Between the trimmed V and J ends, which lost 3 bases and 2 bases, there was a span of 18 bases. As DNA, the CDR3 is TGTGCCAGCAGCGCCCCCGGGACAATATGGACTGGGGCCAACGTCCTGACTTTC. Residues: CASSAPGTIWTGANVLTF.

This clonotype came up many times. The chain couples TRBV3-1 to TRBJ2-2; no clear D. CDR3 length: 13 residues. V shed 1 base and J shed 6 bases, with 6 bases lying between them. Germline V gene lookup returns CDR1 LGHDT and CDR2 YNNKEL (reference sequence). The CDR3 region is CASSQAKAGELFF. For the CDR3, the DNA is TGTGCCAGCAGCCAAGCTAAGGCCGGGGAGCTGTTTTTT.

The CDR3 loop is CSVDDRGRREQYF. The DNA for the CDR3 is TGCAGCGTTGATGACAGGGGGCGAAGGGAGCAGTACTTC. This chain links TRBV29-1 with TRBJ2-7; 10 nucleotides agree with TRBD1. J lost 7 bases, V lost 3 bases, and 6 bases had no gene match. Germline CDR1 is SQVTM and CDR2 is ANQGSEA. This CDR3 region has 13 residues.

On this clonotype: One end of the junction varies from germline; a read error may be responsible. The V and J genes are TRBV12-3 or TRBV12-4 and TRBJ2-1; D not certain. CDR3 length: 11 amino acids. Here the CDR3 reads CDSVRGAEQFF. The CDR3, as DNA: TGTGACAGCGTGCGAGGAGCCGAGCAGTTCTTC.

On this clonotype: A read error may be the cause here, since a much bigger clone is one base away. This chain links TRBV15 with TRBJ1-4; D is uncertain. Between the trimmed V and J ends, which lost 5 bases and 8 bases, there was a span of 9 bases. Per germline, CDR1 LNHNV and CDR2 YYDKDF (reference sequence). The length of the CDR3 is 12 residues. The CDR3, as DNA: TGTGCCACCAGCCAGACCAACGAAAAACTGTTTTTT. Its protein product is CATSQTNEKLFF.

The rearrangement joins TRBV18 to TRBJ2-2; D may be TRBD1 (5 bases). Trimming took off 3 bases at V and 1 base at J, with 9 bases between the two ends. CDR1 KGHSH and CDR2 LQKENI come from the germline V gene. This CDR3 has 15 amino acids. The chain's CDR3 is CASSPLTVNTGELFF. DNA for the CDR3: TGTGCCAGCTCACCCCTGACAGTGAACACCGGGGAGCTGTTTTTT.

This clonotype was seen repeatedly, ten times or more. The CDR3 protein is CASSLAGTGNVLSGANVLTF. Written as DNA, the CDR3 is TGTGCCAGCAGCCTTGCCGGGACAGGGAACGTACTCTCTGGGGCCAACGTCCTGACTTTC. The V gene is TRBV7-9, the J gene TRBJ2-6; 9 bases are shared with TRBD1. With V trimmed by 5 bases and J by 0 bases, 14 bases remained unmatched. The germline V gene has CDR1 SEHNR and CDR2 FQNEAQ (reference sequence). The CDR3 runs 20 residues.

The table lists this clonotype with many counts. The J gene is TRBJ2-5, the V gene TRBV20-1; D unresolved. V lost 2 bases and J 2 bases, leaving 9 bases between the germline ends. The CDR3 spans 13 residues. The germline gives CDR1 DFQATT, CDR2 SNEGSKA (reference sequence). The CDR3 here is CSARHDPQETQYF. CDR3 in DNA: TGCAGTGCTAGACACGATCCTCAAGAGACCCAGTACTTC.

This clonotype was recorded many times. The V and J genes are TRBV27 and TRBJ2-1; the match to TRBD2 covers 7 bases. The CDR3 spans 16 residues. Looked up from germline, CDR1 is MNHEY and CDR2 is SMNVEV (reference sequence). Trimming took 2 bases from V and 0 from J; bases not matched to a gene: 4. The CDR3 DNA follows: TGTGCCAGCAGTTTACGAGGCGGGAGCTCCTACAATGAGCAGTTCTTC. Translated, it gives CASSLRGGSSYNEQFF.

This clonotype showed up many times. The chain links TRBV6-5 to TRBJ2-3, with D possibly TRBD2 on 5 matching bases. Germline V gives CDR1 MNHEY, CDR2 SVGAGI. Trimming removed 6 bases at V and 0 bases at J, with 10 bases between. The CDR3 is made up of 14 amino acids. The CDR3 here is CASSHGDSTDTQYF. The CDR3 coding sequence is TGTGCCAGCAGCCACGGGGATAGCACAGATACGCAGTATTTT.

This clonotype was counted many times. The chain links TRBV13 to TRBJ2-7, with D perhaps matching TRBD2 (5 bases). Trimming cost V 5 bases and J 3 bases, with 17 bases left between them. The CDR3 consists of 15 residues. Germline V lookup: CDR1 PRHDT, CDR2 FYEKMQ (reference sequence). In nucleotides, the CDR3 is TGTGCCAGCAGCGGCCTTCGAGGGCTTGTCTACGAGCAGTACTTC. Protein product: CASSGLRGLVYEQYF.

Many counts were recorded for this clonotype. The rearrangement joins TRBV27 to TRBJ1-5, with D hard to call. V was clipped by 7 bases and J by 6 bases, with 13 bases between them. CDR1 is MNHEY, CDR2 SMNVEV, per germline (reference sequence). The CDR3 length is 13 residues. The CDR3 DNA follows: TGTGCCAGCACCCCTGGAGGGAGTCAGCCCCAGCATTTT. Translated, it gives CASTPGGSQPQHF.

Many counts were recorded for this clonotype. The chain couples TRBV20-1 to TRBJ2-2; TRBD2 matches 13 bases. Trimming cost V 1 base and J 0 bases; bases outside gene matches: 8. CDR1 is DFQATT and CDR2 is SNEGSKA in the germline V gene (reference sequence). The CDR3 loop spans 19 amino acids. The CDR3 region is CSARVLPGTSGTNTGELFF. For the CDR3, the DNA is TGCAGTGCTAGAGTATTACCCGGGACTAGCGGGACGAACACCGGGGAGCTGTTTTTT.

This clonotype was recorded many times. The V gene is TRBV7-9, the J gene TRBJ1-2; no reliable D call. The ends were cut back, 1 base at V and 1 base at J, with 7 bases in the middle. The CDR3 length is 14 residues. CDR1 and CDR2 from the germline V gene are SEHNR and FQNEAQ (reference sequence). The CDR3 DNA is TGTGCCAGCAGCTTAGGGAATATTAACTATGGCTACACCTTC. Translating it yields CASSLGNINYGYTF.

In its sample, this clonotype was seen many times. V gene TRBV9 combines with J gene TRBJ1-1, with 7 bases that match TRBD1. CDR1 is SGDLS, CDR2 YYNGEE, per germline. This CDR3 spans 17 amino acids. J lost 1 base, V lost 0 bases, and 9 bases had no gene match. The CDR3 loop reads CASSVATGEGANTEAFF. The CDR3 DNA follows: TGTGCCAGCAGCGTAGCTACGGGGGAGGGGGCGAACACTGAAGCTTTCTTT.

This clonotype was seen a single time. Mismatch with germline at one junction end may stem from a read error. The CDR3 here is CASGLTGGNIHYF. Here the CDR3 DNA reads TGTGCCAGCGGTCTGACGGGGGGGAACATTCACTACTTC. The chain employs TRBV6-5 and TRBJ2-4; 8 bases are shared with TRBD2. Germline V gives CDR1 MNHEY, CDR2 SVGAGI. CDR3 length: 13 amino acids.

This clonotype showed up many times. This chain joins TRBV5-1 and TRBJ2-7; 9 bases align to TRBD1. Per the germline V gene, CDR1 is SGHRS and CDR2 is YFSETQ. The V segment lost 4 bases and the J segment 2 bases; nucleotides outside the gene matches: 16. The CDR3 has 18 residues. CDR3 nucleotide sequence: TGCGCCAGCAGCCTGAGGGGTTCAGCGACAGGGGGTCCCTACGAGCAGTACTTC. Translating it yields CASSLRGSATGGPYEQYF. The full variable domain, with the rest looked up from reference TRBV5-1 and TRBJ2-7, is KAGVTQTPRYLIKTRGQQVTLSCSPISGHRSVSWYQQTPGQGLQFLFEYFSETQRNKGNFPGRFSGRQFSNSRSEMNVSTLELGDSALYLCASSLRGSATGGPYEQYFGPGTRLTVT.

The table lists this clonotype with many counts. The chain recombines TRBV5-1 with TRBJ1-1; 12 bases map to TRBD1. The CDR3 consists of 17 residues. Trimming cost V 1 base and J 1 base; bases outside gene matches: 5. The germline CDR1 and CDR2 sequences are SGHRS and YFSETQ. CDR3 amino acids: CASSLSGTGGRNTEAFF. The CDR3 DNA reads as TGCGCCAGCAGCTTGAGTGGGACAGGGGGCCGGAACACTGAAGCTTTCTTT. The complete variable domain, with remaining parts taken from reference TRBV5-1 and TRBJ1-1, reads KAGVTQTPRYLIKTRGQQVTLSCSPISGHRSVSWYQQTPGQGLQFLFEYFSETQRNKGNFPGRFSGRQFSNSRSEMNVSTLELGDSALYLCASSLSGTGGRNTEAFFGQGTRLTVV.

This clonotype was seen ten or more times. The rearrangement joins TRBV12-3 or TRBV12-4 to TRBJ2-1; no reliable D call. CDR3 length equals 13 residues. Trimming took 5 bases from V and 10 from J, leaving 15 bases between them. CDR3 in DNA: TGTGCCAGCAGTCTGGGCCTGGACCTCGAGCAGTTCTTC. Amino acids: CASSLGLDLEQFF.

The table lists this clonotype with many counts. V is TRBV5-1 and J is TRBJ2-1; TRBD2 matches 8 bases. Germline values: CDR1 SGHRS, CDR2 YFSETQ. The CDR3 extends over 12 amino acids. V gave up 4 bases and J gave up 9 bases; unmatched junction bases: 3. CDR3 DNA sequence: TGCGCCAGCAGCGGCGGGGGGCCTGAGCAGTTCTTC. Residues: CASSGGGPEQFF.

Ten or more counts support this clonotype. The rearrangement uses TRBV2 and TRBJ1-1; D is possibly TRBD1 (6 bases). The germline V and J ends were trimmed by 6 bases and 2 bases, with 13 bases remaining between them. Germline CDR1 reads SNHLY; CDR2 reads FYNNEI. This CDR3 contains 14 residues. CDR3 DNA: TGTGCCAGCAGAGGAGACAGGTCCAACACTGAAGCTTTCTTT. Translated: CASRGDRSNTEAFF.